This entry lists 30 T cell receptor beta chains sequenced from one sample in a study of CD8 T cells in Susac syndrome. An input of roughly 0.5 to 1 ug of RNA was subjected to reverse transcription using random hexamers. MiXCR, applied by TCRdb to the immunoSEQ multiplex PCR reads, yields one record per CDR3 protein. This repertoire shows more than 40,000 distinct CDR3 sequences, more than 85% found once; its top ten account for 0.5% to 0.6%. The sequenced sample consisted of CD8+ T cells from PBMCs. These TCRs come from a human donor in good health.

CDR3 residues: CASSLAQGRSYEQYF. The CDR3 nucleotides read TGTGCCAGCAGCCTTGCCCAGGGTAGATCTTACGAGCAGTACTTC. The genes are TRBV7-2 and TRBJ2-7, with D possibly TRBD1 on 5 matching bases. The CDR3 sequence is 15 residues long. CDR1 and CDR2 (germline): SGHTA, FQGNSA. V shed 5 bases and J shed 4 bases, with 18 bases lying between them.

The rearrangement links TRBV19 to TRBJ1-5; D is perhaps TRBD1 (5 bases). V was trimmed by 1 base and J by 6 bases, leaving 13 bases between them. Germline V CDR1 and CDR2: LNHDA, SQIVND (reference sequence). The CDR3 length is 15 residues. Here the CDR3 reads CASSIVSQDFQPQHF. The CDR3 DNA reads TGTGCCAGTAGTATAGTGTCACAGGATTTTCAGCCCCAGCATTTT.

The V and J genes are TRBV28 and TRBJ2-1, with 9 bases that match TRBD2. J lost 10 bases, V lost 6 bases, and 4 bases had no gene match. Germline CDR1 and CDR2: MDHEN and SYDVKM. This CDR3 region has 12 residues. Written as DNA, the CDR3 is TGTGCCAGCAGAATAGCGGGAGACGAGCAGTTCTTC. Amino acid sequence: CASRIAGDEQFF.

The rearrangement uses TRBV11-2 and TRBJ2-7; 12 positions agree with TRBD2. CDR3 length equals 15 residues. V shed 5 bases and J 2 bases; nucleotides not matched to a gene: 4. Per germline, CDR1 SGHAT and CDR2 FQNNGV. DNA for the CDR3: TGTGCCAGCAGCGCAGCTAGCGGGAGGGCCTACGAGCAGTACTTC. Translated: CASSAASGRAYEQYF. Full variable domain (remainder filled in from reference TRBV11-2 and TRBJ2-7): EAGVAQSPRYKIIEKRQSVAFWCNPISGHATLYWYQQILGQGPKLLIQFQNNGVVDDSQLPKDRFSAERLKGVDSTLKIQPAKLEDSAVYLCASSAASGRAYEQYFGPGTRLTVT.

The sample holds one count of this clonotype. The V gene is TRBV6-5, the J gene TRBJ2-5; 8 bases map to TRBD1. Germline assignment: CDR1 MNHEY and CDR2 SVGAGI. V shed 7 bases, J shed 4 bases, and the junction held 8 bases outside the gene matches. The CDR3 is 14 amino acids. For the CDR3, the DNA is TGTGCCAGCACCCTACCGGGACAGGTAGAGACCCAGTACTTC. Encoded protein: CASTLPGQVETQYF.

The CDR3 loop reads CASSPRTSGRAPDTQYF. The CDR3 coding sequence is TGTGCCAGCAGCCCCCGGACTAGCGGGAGGGCCCCAGATACGCAGTATTTT. The chain employs TRBV3-1 and TRBJ2-3, with TRBD2 identical over 15 bases. Germline V gene data show CDR1 as LGHDT and CDR2 as YNNKEL (reference sequence). The CDR3 length is 17 residues. J was trimmed by 4 bases and V by 4 bases; bases with no gene match: 6.

In DNA, the CDR3 is TGCGCCAGCAGAGGCTATGGCTACACCTTC. It yields the protein CASRGYGYTF. The rearrangement uses TRBV4-1 and TRBJ1-2; D gene ambiguous. The CDR3 extends over 10 amino acids. Germline V CDR1 and CDR2: MGHRA, YSYEKL. The V and J ends lost 6 bases and 4 bases respectively, with 3 bases between them.

This clonotype is a singleton in its sample. As DNA, the CDR3 is TGTGCCAGCCGGGCGGAGGGACAGGGTTCGGAAAAACTGTTTTTT. Translation: CASRAEGQGSEKLFF. V is TRBV12-3 or TRBV12-4 and J is TRBJ1-4; 9 nucleotides match TRBD1. V was clipped by 8 bases and J by 8 bases; unmatched bases: 12. This CDR3 has 15 amino acids.

The chain links TRBV25-1 to TRBJ2-1; TRBD2 is a possible D gene (6 bases). The germline V and J ends were trimmed by 7 bases and 7 bases, with 8 bases remaining between them. The CDR3 runs to 11 residues. CDR1 and CDR2 from the germline V gene are MGHDK and SYGVNS. The CDR3 DNA sequence: TGTGCCAGCAATGGAGGGAATGAGCAGTTCTTC. It codes for CASNGGNEQFF. Filled out from reference TRBV25-1 and TRBJ2-1, the complete variable domain reads EADIYQTPRYLVIGTGKKITLECSQTMGHDKMYWYQQDPGMELHLIHYSYGVNSTEKGDLSSESTVSRIRTEHFPLTLESARPSHTSQYLCASNGGNEQFFGPGTRLTVL.

The chain recombines TRBV4-2 with TRBJ2-3; TRBD2 agrees at 7 bases. Germline V lookup: CDR1 LGHNA, CDR2 YNFKEQ. The CDR3 is 16 residues long. V gave up 0 bases and J gave up 3 bases; unmatched junction bases: 6. The CDR3 is CASSQDYASGTDTQYF. The CDR3 nucleotides are TGTGCCAGCAGCCAAGATTATGCTAGCGGAACAGATACGCAGTATTTT.

The chain employs TRBV3-1 and TRBJ2-7; TRBD2 matches 8 bases. The CDR3 runs 15 residues. Germline trimming cut 8 bases from V and 2 bases from J; bases unmatched to any gene: 11. From germline, CDR1 is LGHDT and CDR2 YNNKEL (reference sequence). CDR3 amino acids: CASYRASGSPYEQYF. CDR3 nucleotides: TGTGCCAGCTATAGGGCCAGCGGGAGCCCCTACGAGCAGTACTTC.

This chain joins TRBV13 and TRBJ2-1; D unclear. The CDR3 spans 16 residues. Germline values: CDR1 PRHDT, CDR2 FYEKMQ (reference sequence). V gave up 5 bases and J gave up 3 bases, with 17 bases separating them. The CDR3 loop reads CASSALGGVGYNEQFF. As DNA, the CDR3 is TGTGCCAGCAGCGCCCTCGGTGGGGTGGGCTACAATGAGCAGTTCTTC.

This rearrangement joins TRBV15 to TRBJ2-1; D assignment may be TRBD1 or TRBD2 (5 bases each). Trimming removed 3 bases from V and 8 bases from J, with 11 bases in between. Germline values: CDR1 LNHNV, CDR2 YYDKDF (reference sequence). The CDR3 spans 13 residues. The CDR3: CATSRGEVDEQFF. CDR3 in DNA: TGTGCCACCAGCAGGGGGGAAGTGGATGAGCAGTTCTTC.

The genes are TRBV19 and TRBJ2-7; a weak D match, TRBD2 (5 bases). CDR1 is LNHDA and CDR2 is SQIVND in the germline V gene (reference sequence). The CDR3 sequence is 14 residues long. V lost 6 bases to trimming and J lost 0 bases, with 12 bases between them. The CDR3, as DNA: TGTGCCAGTAGCAAGGCGGACTTCTCCTACGAGCAGTACTTC. Its translation: CASSKADFSYEQYF.

The chain couples TRBV29-1 to TRBJ2-7, with D tentatively TRBD2 (6 bases). Trimming removed 7 bases from V and 6 bases from J, with 22 bases in between. The CDR3 covers 14 residues. CDR1 and CDR2 from the germline V gene are SQVTM and ANQGSEA. CDR3 coding DNA: TGCAGCGCTATCCGGGGGTCAGGTCAGGGCGAGCAGTACTTC. Protein: CSAIRGSGQGEQYF.

The chain has TRBV24-1 and TRBJ1-4; the D is unclear. The CDR3 is made up of 13 amino acids. Germline V gene lookup returns CDR1 KGHDR and CDR2 SFDVKD. Between the trimmed V and J ends, which lost 3 bases and 5 bases, there was a span of 6 bases. The CDR3 loop is CATSDPSNEKLFF. DNA of the CDR3: TGTGCCACCAGTGATCCTTCAAATGAAAAACTGTTTTTT.

The rearrangement links TRBV11-2 to TRBJ2-7; TRBD1 or TRBD2 may be the D gene (6 bases each). The CDR3 extends over 15 amino acids. Trimming removed 1 base at V and 4 bases at J, with 14 bases between. Looked up from germline, CDR1 is SGHAT and CDR2 is FQNNGV. The CDR3 here is CASSLVKGGLYEQYF. The CDR3 DNA is TGTGCCAGCAGCTTAGTAAAAGGGGGGTTATACGAGCAGTACTTC. Based on the CDR3 plus reference TRBV11-2 and TRBJ2-7, the full variable domain is EAGVAQSPRYKIIEKRQSVAFWCNPISGHATLYWYQQILGQGPKLLIQFQNNGVVDDSQLPKDRFSAERLKGVDSTLKIQPAKLEDSAVYLCASSLVKGGLYEQYFGPGTRLTVT.

DNA for the CDR3: TGTGCCAGCAGCCCGAAGGACGGCTCCTACGAGCAGTACTTC. Residues: CASSPKDGSYEQYF. The rearrangement joins TRBV7-9 to TRBJ2-7; D call uncertain. The CDR3 consists of 14 residues. With 5 bases removed from V and 0 bases from J, the gap between germline ends came to 11 bases. The germline V gene encodes CDR1 SEHNR and CDR2 FQNEAQ (reference sequence).

The V and J genes are TRBV11-1 and TRBJ2-2, with a tentative D call TRBD1 (6 bases). The CDR3 length is 17 residues. Germline lookup yields CDR1 SGHAT and CDR2 FQDESV (reference sequence). V shed 3 bases and J shed 0 bases, with 14 bases lying between them. CDR3 sequence: CASSLSGQRPNTGELFF. The CDR3 DNA follows: TGTGCCAGCAGCTTGTCTGGACAGCGGCCGAACACCGGGGAGCTGTTTTTT.

In this sample, this clonotype turned up a few times. The genes are TRBV29-1 and TRBJ2-7; D perhaps matches TRBD1 (5 bases). Between the trimmed V and J ends, which lost 4 bases and 3 bases, there was a span of 13 bases. Per germline, CDR1 SQVTM and CDR2 ANQGSEA. This CDR3 has 13 residues. DNA for the CDR3: TGCAGCGTTGTGAAGGACACCCGCTACGAGCAGTACTTC. Protein sequence: CSVVKDTRYEQYF.

In nucleotides, the CDR3 is TGTGCCAGCAGTTACCGACAGGGAGGCTGGGCCAATGAGCAGTTCTTC. This encodes CASSYRQGGWANEQFF. V and J are TRBV5-6 and TRBJ2-1; TRBD1 is a possible D gene (7 bases). CDR3 length: 16 residues. Between the trimmed V and J ends, which lost 5 bases and 6 bases, there was a span of 21 bases. Germline V CDR1 and CDR2: SGHDT, YYEEEE. Full variable domain (rest looked up from reference TRBV5-6 and TRBJ2-1): DAGVTQSPTHLIKTRGQQVTLRCSPKSGHDTVSWYQQALGQGPQFIFQYYEEEERQRGNFPDRFSGHQFPNYSSELNVNALLLGDSALYLCASSYRQGGWANEQFFGPGTRLTVL.

This clonotype has just one count. CDR3 amino acids: CASSQAQGPYEQYF. CDR3 bases: TGTGCCAGCAGCCAAGCACAGGGTCCCTACGAGCAGTACTTC. This chain connects TRBV3-1 to TRBJ2-7, with TRBD1 as a possible D gene (6 bases). CDR1 and CDR2 from the germline V gene are LGHDT and YNNKEL (reference sequence). CDR3 length: 14 residues. V was pared by 1 base and J by 2 bases, with 9 bases between.

V and J are TRBV5-1 and TRBJ2-5; D might be TRBD1 (6 bases). Trimming left V 0 bases short and J 1 base short, with 22 bases between. This CDR3 contains 19 residues. Germline V gene data show CDR1 as SGHRS and CDR2 as YFSETQ. CDR3 nucleotides: TGCGCCAGCAGCTTGGCACAACAGGGCCCCGACGCCCTCCAAGAGACCCAGTACTTC. This encodes CASSLAQQGPDALQETQYF. The variable domain in full, completed from reference TRBV5-1 and TRBJ2-5, reads KAGVTQTPRYLIKTRGQQVTLSCSPISGHRSVSWYQQTPGQGLQFLFEYFSETQRNKGNFPGRFSGRQFSNSRSEMNVSTLELGDSALYLCASSLAQQGPDALQETQYFGPGTRLLVL.

The chain carries TRBV29-1 and TRBJ1-1; D not certain. With 7 bases removed from V and 10 bases from J, the gap between germline ends came to 10 bases. CDR1 and CDR2 (germline): SQVTM, ANQGSEA. The CDR3 is made up of 9 amino acids. The CDR3 DNA follows: TGCAGCGACGGGTTCGCAGCTTTCTTT. Its protein product is CSDGFAAFF.

The V gene is TRBV6-6, the J gene TRBJ2-5, with no clear D. CDR1 and CDR2 from the germline V gene are MNHNY and SVGAGI (reference sequence). The CDR3 consists of 11 residues. Trimming cost V 8 bases and J 2 bases, with 6 bases left between them. The CDR3 DNA reads TGTGCCAGCGAGGAGCAAGAGACCCAGTACTTC. It encodes CASEEQETQYF.

This clonotype was recorded once. The V call is TRBV29-1, the J call TRBJ2-3; 13 bases fit TRBD2. The CDR3 is made up of 15 amino acids. V lost 4 bases, J lost 3 bases, and 4 bases stayed unmatched. The V gene's germline CDR1 is SQVTM and CDR2 ANQGSEA. For the CDR3, the DNA is TGCAGCGTTGCCAGGACTAGCGGGAGTACAGATACGCAGTATTTT. This encodes CSVARTSGSTDTQYF.

The chain carries TRBV24-1 and TRBJ2-1; D might be TRBD1 or TRBD2, each matching 5 bases. Trimming removed 3 bases from V and 4 bases from J, with 18 bases in between. The germline gives CDR1 KGHDR, CDR2 SFDVKD. The CDR3 consists of 17 residues. The CDR3 here is CATSDRSGRVGYNEQFF. The DNA of the CDR3 is TGTGCCACCAGTGATAGGTCGGGACGAGTGGGGTACAATGAGCAGTTCTTC.

In nucleotides, the CDR3 is TGTGCCAGCACCCAGAGCTCCTACAATGAGCAGTTCTTC. Amino acids: CASTQSSYNEQFF. The V gene is TRBV2, the J gene TRBJ2-1, with D hard to call. Germline V CDR1 and CDR2: SNHLY, FYNNEI. The CDR3 consists of 13 residues. The V end lost 7 bases, the J end lost 0 bases, and 7 bases lay between the germline ends.

V usage is TRBV29-1 and J usage is TRBJ2-1; D might be TRBD2 (7 bases). The CDR3 covers 16 residues. Germline V gene lookup returns CDR1 SQVTM and CDR2 ANQGSEA. Trimming pared 1 base from V and 5 bases from J, leaving 18 bases between. The CDR3 sequence: CSVEVGGAGAHNEQFF. DNA of the CDR3: TGCAGCGTTGAAGTGGGGGGGGCGGGAGCTCACAATGAGCAGTTCTTC.

The chain couples TRBV5-1 to TRBJ1-2; a weak D match, TRBD1 (5 bases). CDR1 is SGHRS and CDR2 is YFSETQ in the germline V gene. V dropped 0 bases and J dropped 5 bases, with 11 bases sitting between them. The CDR3 runs to 14 residues. The CDR3 DNA sequence: TGCGCCAGCAGCTTGGCGGGGACGACTTATGGCTACACCTTC. Encoded protein: CASSLAGTTYGYTF.